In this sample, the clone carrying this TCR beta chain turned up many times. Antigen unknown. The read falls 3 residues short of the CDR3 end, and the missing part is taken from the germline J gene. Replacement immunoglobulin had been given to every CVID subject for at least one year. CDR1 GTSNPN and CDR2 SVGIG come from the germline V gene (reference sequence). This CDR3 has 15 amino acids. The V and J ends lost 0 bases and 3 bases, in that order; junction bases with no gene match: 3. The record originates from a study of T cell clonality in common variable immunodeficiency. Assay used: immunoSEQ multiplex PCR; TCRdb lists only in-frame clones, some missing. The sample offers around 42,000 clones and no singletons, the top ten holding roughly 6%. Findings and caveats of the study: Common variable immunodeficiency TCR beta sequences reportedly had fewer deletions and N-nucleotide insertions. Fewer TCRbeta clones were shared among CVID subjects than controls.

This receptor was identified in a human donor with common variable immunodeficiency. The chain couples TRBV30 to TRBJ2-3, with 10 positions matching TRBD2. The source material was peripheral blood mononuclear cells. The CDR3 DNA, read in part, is TGTGCCTGGAGTGTCCCTAGCGGGAGAACAGATACG. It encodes CAWSVPSGRTDT. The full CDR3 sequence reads CAWSVPSGRTDTQYF.